Here is one T cell receptor (beta chain) with its context. Its antigen is still unknown. The input lacks base qualities; no much larger clone sits a single base away. The germline V gene supplies CDR1 SGHTA and CDR2 FQGNSA. Relative to germline, V is 2 bases shorter and J is 2 bases shorter, with 7 bases between their ends. The CDR3 runs 13 amino acids, cysteine and phenylalanine included. CDR3 DNA only is kept here, 39 bases in frame from base 1. The sample comes from a study of cytomegalovirus exposure and HLA in healthy donors (dated by TCRdb to about 2017). For context, the study as a whole: An earlier analysis of a few hundred of the donors reported approximately 280 Gb of sequence data and approximately 120 million unique TCR beta sequences obtained from around 190 million T cells. Typing coverage differed by locus: A, B, C, DRB1 and DQB1 were typed in roughly 620-640 donors, DQA1 in about 500, DPA1 in over 600, and DPB1 in 400 to 480. Donor age, sex, ethnicity and CMV serostatus were collected together with the repertoire data. Using immunosequencing, the study profiled T cell repertoires from 666 subjects and related those repertoires to cytomegalovirus serostatus. Besides the first cohort of some 670 subjects, a separate validation cohort made up of roughly 120 different subjects was used. To predict cytomegalovirus infection status, the study brought together high-throughput TCR immunosequencing, statistical association of individual TCRs with disease status, and machine learning. About five DR-DQ haplotypes were treated as single units for association and clustering because of strong linkage in the cohort. Rather than using new phenotypic data, the later analysis identified candidate immune exposures from TCR beta sequences and from how often those sequences occurred across donors. To decide whether each TCR beta V gene segment behaved as functional or pseudogenic, an earlier analysis of approximately 600 of the donors relied on high-throughput TCR beta sequencing. Across approximately 400 genotyped donors of the cohort, an average of about 240,000 unique TCR beta nucleotide sequences per donor were sequenced, and roughly a sixth of those sequences were non-productive. In a later genetic analysis, genome-wide SNP genotypes for about 55% of the 666 donors were used, and that subset was treated as a discovery cohort. HLA typing covered class I and class II loci at four-digit resolution. In a later analysis, previously published TCR beta repertoires from 670 or so donors were re-analyzed and high-resolution HLA genotyping was added so that TCR occurrence patterns could be studied. Among the roughly 370 genotyped donors, around 79% belonged to the genetic ancestry cluster associated with self-reported Caucasian donors. The study aimed to test whether cataloging public T cell receptors could reveal signatures of past pathogen exposure. All discovery cohort repertoires had been generated on a single sequencing platform. An early release that covered fewer than 750 HLA-typed donors contained approximately 300 gigabases of sequencing data and 75 million to 100 million unique TCR sequences. What the authors observed across the whole study: A later analysis reported that several top co-occurrence clusters appeared linked to parvovirus B19, influenza, CMV and Epstein-Barr virus. Because counts were too low, around 17 rarely observed V segments, including chromosome 9 orphons, were left out of the earlier analysis of approximately 580 of the donors. Cytomegalovirus status was reported to be diagnosed by the classifier with high specificity and sensitivity in both the original and validation cohorts. Some IMGT-functional V segments, including TRBV6-2 and TRBV6-3, could not be distinguished by the 87-base-pair reads and were therefore excluded. The sequencing pipeline was judged likely to have produced a cluster of highly shared sequence variants as a technical artifact. The study listed 150 to 200 TCR beta chains as associated with cytomegalovirus. Strong co-occurrence of HLA alleles, especially DR and DQ, made assigning TCR associations to individual alleles difficult. The cohort was sequenced for TCR beta chains only, and without alpha or paired-chain data the features that could be detected were limited. At a false discovery rate of 0.05, a later analysis linked 15,000 to 20,000 TCR beta sequences to specific HLA alleles. The only immune exposure information available for the cohort was CMV serostatus. Because HLA typing was unavailable for some donors at each locus, only the typed subset was used in association tests. Linkage disequilibrium might explain the correlated functional status among segregating V segments, but an unknown experimental factor could not be ruled out. A later genetic analysis associated a missense DCLRE1C variant with V-gene and J-gene trimming of TCR beta chains, and an independent cohort replicated the association. A later analysis found that most CMV-associated TCR beta chains appeared HLA-restricted, with HLA associations seemingly driven largely by CMV exposure. An earlier analysis of around 600 of the donors showed that most TCR beta V segments appeared in productive rearrangements either about 87% or about 30% of the time, which broadly matched IMGT annotations. According to the authors, the approach could potentially be generalized to other disease states and immunological phenotypes. In a later analysis, HLA-associated TCR beta chains showed more clonal expansion and lower generation probabilities than non-associated chains that were equally common. The presence/absence analyses assumed that sequencing depth was roughly uniform across donors, and that assumption may not be true. A further reported finding was that TCR beta sequences accurately predicted the HLA-A and HLA-B alleles for most subjects in the first cohort. A few of the identified cytomegalovirus-associated TCR beta chains were confirmed in vitro to be specific for cytomegalovirus antigens. While some public TCRs were present in many individuals, most TCR sequences turned up only very rarely across donors. A later genetic analysis reported fewer N-insertions in productive TCRs among donors in an Asian-associated ancestry cluster than the roughly 620-donor mean. A later analysis found that TCR association rates varied across HLA loci, with DRB1 alleles showing the most associated TCRs and HLA-C alleles the fewest.

The library was built by means of the immunoSEQ multiplex PCR assay. For the multiplex PCR, a mixture combining 60 forward primers for TCR Vbeta segments and 13 reverse primers for TCR Jbeta segments was used. The CDR3 region of rearranged TCR beta genes was amplified from genomic DNA with a multiplex PCR assay. The Illumina HiSeq System was used to sequence the amplified TCR beta libraries as 87-base-pair reads. Per the source publication's procedure: In a later analysis, tens of millions of unique TCR beta chains were counted across the 666 repertoires, and about 10 million of these chains were shared by at least two donors. Raw reads were error-corrected and collapsed into unique sequences by a nearest-neighbor algorithm in which closely related sequences were merged to remove PCR and sequencing errors. CDR3 sequences were aligned to IMGT reference sequences to assign V, D and J gene segments. Each retained sequence needed at least a six-nucleotide match to both a V gene segment and a J gene segment. A rearrangement was called productive if the CDR3 had no stop codons and remained in frame with V and J, and every other rearrangement was called non-productive. CDR3 was defined according to IMGT convention as the region running from the second conserved V-encoded cysteine to the conserved J-encoded phenylalanine. Sequences without an unambiguous match to a single V gene segment were excluded from the earlier analysis of a few hundred of the donors. An earlier analysis of 587 of the donors called V segments functional above 56.7% productive rearrangements and segregating when the between-donor standard deviation exceeded 5%. A statistical classification framework was built to diagnose cytomegalovirus status from the catalog of TCR beta chain sequences. A later analysis assigned V and J genes by comparing TCR nucleotide sequences with IMGT/GENE-DB human TR gene sequences. A later analysis assigned CDR3 sequences and most-parsimonious VDJ recombination scenarios with the TCRdist pipeline. In a later analysis, each TCR beta chain was defined by its CDR3 amino acid sequence together with its V-gene family, and reads lacking a unique V-gene family were excluded. A later analysis removed several hundred highly shared, low-generation-probability nucleotide sequences to deal with suspected cross-contamination and a sequencing artifact. In a later analysis, a clonal expansion index was calculated for each public chain from normalized within-repertoire ranks of inferred template counts. In a later analysis, generation probabilities were computed using a VDJ recombination model fitted to out-of-frame rearrangements, and the results were checked against IGoR. In a later analysis, hypergeometric tests were used to score TCR-TCR, TCR-HLA and TCR-CMV co-occurrence, with a repertoire-size bias correction applied to TCR pairs. A later analysis estimated false discovery rates by permuting HLA or CMV assignments 20 times. In a later analysis, co-occurring TCRs were grouped using DBSCAN, and TCRdist sequence similarity was added for clustering within HLA-allele-positive subsets. For co-occurrence clustering, repertoires with fewer than 30,000 or more than 120,000 public chains were excluded, along with 4 to 6 repertoires with anomalous nucleotide sharing. As stored in TCRdb, this immuneACCESS dataset retains in-frame rearrangements with V and J assigned. A fraction of the clones does not appear; measured against another copy, unresolved V genes explain less than half of the discrepancy, and the remainder lacks a known reason. D and trimming come from the DNA, and the V and J calls and clone size come from that table. The sample table lists 49,000 or so clones, about four fifths of them with a count of one. 2% to 2.5% of the sample is held by the ten biggest clonotypes.

The cohort was made up of roughly 670 healthy bone marrow donors. Cohort members were all nominally healthy when sampled, although unrecorded immune exposures were likely present. The donor was CMV seropositive and was included in the group of 289 seropositive cohort members. Every donor gave a peripheral blood sample, and the peripheral blood mononuclear cells from that sample were used for TCR beta sequencing. Genomic DNA was extracted from the blood cell samples with the Qiagen DNeasy Blood Extraction Kit. Rearrangement joined TRBV7-2 to TRBJ2-7; the D gene remains uncertain. The TCR sequence derives from a boy aged 5-17 years in good health and CMV-seropositive. Sequenced sample: PBMCs. The nucleotide sequence is given as TGTGCCAGCAGCTTAAGTGGCACCTACGAGCAGTACTTC. Its coded protein is CASSLSGTYEQYF.